The 27 T cell receptor beta chains given below trace back to one sample, sequenced in a study of OX40 agonist ivuxolimab in advanced cancers. The method was the immunoSEQ multiplex PCR assay. TCRdb mirrors the immuneACCESS table, restricted to in-frame sequences. Some clones are absent from its copies; in checked studies, under half trace to an unresolved V gene, and the reason for the others is unknown. The sample has approximately 56,000 clones on record, 75% to 90% of them singletons. Of the sample, 0.69% is held by the ten largest clones. Sample: CD4+ or CD8+ T cells sorted from blood, taken in a trial of the OX40 agonist ivuxolimab. Source of these receptors: an adult with an advanced solid tumor such as melanoma, head and neck, liver or kidney cancer.

Here the CDR3 DNA reads TGTGCCAGTAGTATAGAGGGGATCGGTGAGCAGTTCTTC. This gives the protein CASSIEGIGEQFF. This sequence joins TRBV19 and TRBJ2-1; no definite D call. The V end lost 0 bases, the J end lost 9 bases, and 9 bases lay between the germline ends. CDR1 and CDR2 (germline): LNHDA, SQIVND (reference sequence). The CDR3 runs 13 residues.

The chain couples TRBV6-5 to TRBJ1-6; D remains unclear. There are 15 residues in the CDR3. Trimming pared 4 bases from V and 7 bases from J, leaving 14 bases between. Germline-derived CDR1 and CDR2 are MNHEY and SVGAGI. The CDR3 DNA reads TGTGCCAGCAGTTTTCTGACTTCGGGAAATTCACCCCTCCACTTT. This gives the protein CASSFLTSGNSPLHF.

The CDR3 sequence is CASSLNEGSLNTEAFF. DNA for the CDR3: TGTGCCAGCAGCTTGAACGAAGGCAGCTTGAACACTGAAGCTTTCTTT. The genes are TRBV7-8 and TRBJ1-1; no firm D call. The CDR3 consists of 16 residues. Between the trimmed V and J ends, which lost 3 bases and 0 bases, there was a span of 14 bases. Germline loops: CDR1 SGHVS, CDR2 FQNEAQ.

The chain employs TRBV7-9 and TRBJ2-7; D might be TRBD1 (6 bases). Germline values: CDR1 SEHNR, CDR2 FQNEAQ (reference sequence). V lost 5 bases and J lost 6, with 17 bases in between. The CDR3 contains 14 residues. CDR3 sequence: CASSEGDYRVEQYF. The DNA of the CDR3 is TGTGCCAGCAGCGAGGGGGATTATAGGGTCGAGCAGTACTTC.

This chain uses TRBV27 with TRBJ1-5, with D tentatively TRBD1 (5 bases). The length of the CDR3 is 13 residues. V gave up 8 bases and J gave up 9 bases, with 17 bases separating them. CDR1 is MNHEY and CDR2 is SMNVEV in the germline V gene (reference sequence). The chain's CDR3 is CASGLLQGSPQHF. The CDR3 nucleotides are TGTGCCAGCGGGCTTCTGCAGGGCTCGCCCCAGCATTTT.

The J gene is TRBJ1-3, the V gene TRBV19; TRBD1 matches 9 bases. Trimming took 7 bases from V and 0 from J; bases not matched to a gene: 10. Per germline, CDR1 LNHDA and CDR2 SQIVND (reference sequence). This CDR3 region has 17 residues. This chain's CDR3 is CASKVVYRGHSGNTIYF. The CDR3 DNA is TGTGCCAGTAAAGTGGTGTACAGGGGGCACTCTGGAAACACCATATATTTT.

The rearrangement joins TRBV5-1 to TRBJ1-3; D gene uncertain. The germline V gene has CDR1 SGHRS and CDR2 YFSETQ. Trimming removed 4 bases at V and 0 bases at J, with 14 bases between. This CDR3 region has 16 residues. CDR3 sequence reads: CASSAATASSGNTIYF. Here the CDR3 DNA reads TGCGCCAGCAGCGCAGCGACCGCCAGCTCTGGAAACACCATATATTTT.

The chain carries TRBV5-1 and TRBJ2-7; TRBD1 agrees at 9 bases. The CDR3 runs 14 residues. Germline CDR1 is SGHRS and CDR2 is YFSETQ. V lost 5 bases, J lost 2 bases, and 5 bases stayed unmatched. The CDR3 bases are TGCGCCAGCAGACCGGGACAGGGTCCCTACGAGCAGTACTTC. Protein product: CASRPGQGPYEQYF.

CDR3 sequence (DNA): TGTGCCAGCAGCTCGACAGCTTTAAACACCGGGGAGCTGTTTTTT. It codes for CASSSTALNTGELFF. The chain has TRBV7-3 and TRBJ2-2; maybe TRBD1 (5 bases). CDR1 SGHTA and CDR2 FQGTGA come from the germline V gene. V lost 4 bases and J 2 bases, leaving 11 bases between the germline ends. The CDR3 is made up of 15 amino acids.

The chain carries TRBV10-2 and TRBJ2-3, with 10 bases matching TRBD2. CDR3 length: 16 amino acids. Germline values: CDR1 WSHSY, CDR2 SAAADI. The ends lost 3 bases at V and 1 base at J; junction bases unmatched: 4. The CDR3 loop is CASSDFLAGGTDTQYF. CDR3 in DNA: TGCGCCAGCAGTGATTTTCTAGCGGGGGGCACAGATACGCAGTATTTT.

The V and J genes are TRBV5-1 and TRBJ1-2; D gene unclear. This CDR3 has 13 residues. Germline V gives CDR1 SGHRS, CDR2 YFSETQ. V shed 4 bases and J shed 1 base, with 8 bases lying between them. The CDR3 reads CASSNGINYGYTF. CDR3 bases: TGCGCCAGCAGCAATGGTATTAACTATGGCTACACCTTC.

The chain couples TRBV5-1 to TRBJ1-3; D perhaps matches TRBD1 (6 bases). The CDR3 contains 14 residues. Germline-derived CDR1 and CDR2 are SGHRS and YFSETQ. The V and J ends lost 4 bases and 4 bases respectively, with 12 bases between them. CDR3 protein: CASSPRTAGNTIYF. CDR3 sequence (DNA): TGCGCCAGCAGCCCCAGGACAGCAGGAAACACCATATATTTT.

This chain joins TRBV9 and TRBJ1-3, with a possible D match to TRBD1 (5 bases). Germline V gene sequence: CDR1 SGDLS, CDR2 YYNGEE. The ends were cut back, 4 bases at V and 2 bases at J, with 13 bases in the middle. The CDR3 has 15 residues. DNA of the CDR3: TGTGCCAGCAGCTCCCAATTGGGGGCTGGAAACACCATATATTTT. Amino acids: CASSSQLGAGNTIYF.

This sequence joins TRBV7-2 and TRBJ2-1, with 9 positions matching TRBD1. This CDR3 is 15 amino acids long. The germline CDR1 and CDR2 sequences are SGHTA and FQGNSA. With 5 bases clipped from V and 4 bases from J, the junction kept 6 bases outside the gene matches. In DNA form, the CDR3 reads TGTGCCAGCAGCCCATCGACAGGGGGGTACAATGAGCAGTTCTTC. As protein: CASSPSTGGYNEQFF.

The chain employs TRBV6-5 and TRBJ1-2; tentatively, D is TRBD1 (6 bases). The germline V gene has CDR1 MNHEY and CDR2 SVGAGI. This CDR3 has 16 residues. Between the trimmed V and J ends, which lost 0 bases and 4 bases, there was a span of 15 bases. CDR3 nucleotides: TGTGCCAGCAGTTACTCGAGGGGGAGGCGAACCTATGGCTACACCTTC. Its translation: CASSYSRGRRTYGYTF.

This clone has a handful of counts. The chain joins TRBV7-2 to TRBJ1-5; unclear D gene. The CDR3 consists of 16 residues. The germline V gene has CDR1 SGHTA and CDR2 FQGNSA. Trimming took off 5 bases at V and 0 bases at J, with 14 bases between the two ends. CDR3 bases: TGTGCCAGCAGCCTCGCCAGCGGTTATAGCAATCAGCCCCAGCATTTT. Translating gives CASSLASGYSNQPQHF.

The J gene is TRBJ2-5, the V gene TRBV5-6; 9 bases match TRBD2. V lost 3 bases to trimming and J lost 3 bases; unmatched junction nucleotides: 6. Germline lookup yields CDR1 SGHDT and CDR2 YYEEEE. The length of the CDR3 is 15 residues. The DNA of the CDR3 is TGTGCCAGCAGCTGGGGCGGGGGGGCCGAAGAGACCCAGTACTTC. Residues: CASSWGGGAEETQYF.

This clone was observed a few times. The chain couples TRBV9 to TRBJ1-3; D is perhaps TRBD1 (5 bases). The length of the CDR3 is 16 residues. The V end lost 2 bases, the J end lost 2 bases, and 14 bases lay between the germline ends. Germline CDR1 SGDLS, CDR2 YYNGEE. The CDR3 DNA sequence: TGTGCCAGCAGCGTTGCTGATATGGGGCCTGGAAACACCATATATTTT. It codes for CASSVADMGPGNTIYF.

The chain joins TRBV2 to TRBJ2-5, with D unresolved. Germline V gene lookup returns CDR1 SNHLY and CDR2 FYNNEI. CDR3 length: 11 amino acids. The V end was cut by 3 bases, the J end by 4 bases, with 3 bases between. CDR3 amino acids: CASSERETQYF. The CDR3 DNA reads TGTGCCAGCAGTGAGAGAGAGACCCAGTACTTC.

The chain carries TRBV10-2 and TRBJ2-3; D remains ambiguous. The germline V and J ends were trimmed by 3 bases and 0 bases, with 10 bases remaining between them. Germline CDR1 is WSHSY and CDR2 is SAAADI. The CDR3 runs 15 residues. The CDR3 sequence is CASSERGDSTDTQYF. In nucleotides, the CDR3 is TGCGCCAGCAGTGAACGAGGCGACAGCACAGATACGCAGTATTTT.

The chain combines TRBV28 with TRBJ1-5; no firm D call. V dropped 6 bases and J dropped 2 bases, with 11 bases sitting between them. CDR1 MDHEN and CDR2 SYDVKM come from the germline V gene. The CDR3 consists of 14 residues. In nucleotides, the CDR3 is TGTGCCAGCAGCTCAAGATGGGGCAATCAGCCCCAGCATTTT. As protein: CASSSRWGNQPQHF. Together with reference TRBV28 and TRBJ1-5, the CDR3 gives the full variable domain: DVKVTQSSRYLVKRTGEKVFLECVQDMDHENMFWYRQDPGLGLRLIYFSYDVKMKEKGDIPEGYSVSREKKERFSLILESASTNQTSMYLCASSSRWGNQPQHFGDGTRLSIL.

This chain connects TRBV6-5 to TRBJ1-5; D gene ambiguous. The CDR3 length is 16 residues. V gave up 2 bases and J gave up 6 bases, with 17 bases separating them. The germline CDR1 and CDR2 sequences are MNHEY and SVGAGI. The CDR3, as DNA: TGTGCCAGCAGTTACCGGGCGCGGGAGGCGGGTCAGCCCCAGCATTTT. Amino acid sequence: CASSYRAREAGQPQHF.

V gene TRBV7-2 combines with J gene TRBJ2-1; 7 bases agree with TRBD2. The CDR3 length is 15 residues. Losses at the gene ends were 1 base for V and 8 bases for J; bases not matched to a gene: 8. Germline CDR1 SGHTA, CDR2 FQGNSA. In DNA, the CDR3 is TGTGCCAGCAGCTTAGAAGGTCGGGGGAGGGATGAGCAGTTCTTC. It yields the protein CASSLEGRGRDEQFF.

This clone was recorded a few times. This chain joins TRBV23-1 and TRBJ1-4, with D tentatively TRBD1 (6 bases). TRBV23-1 is classed as an ORF, of uncertain function. V was pared by 3 bases and J by 4 bases, with 15 bases between. This CDR3 has 16 residues. CDR3 in amino acids: CASSHGLQGLNEKLFF. CDR3 sequence (DNA): TGCGCCAGCAGTCATGGGTTGCAGGGGCTTAATGAAAAACTGTTTTTT.

The V call is TRBV2, the J call TRBJ1-4; 7 bases fit TRBD1. Germline V gene data show CDR1 as SNHLY and CDR2 as FYNNEI. After removal of 6 bases from V and 5 bases from J, the junction contained 6 bases not matched to a gene. This CDR3 spans 14 amino acids. This CDR3 is CASRPGTVNEKLFF. The CDR3, as DNA: TGTGCCAGCAGGCCCGGGACAGTGAATGAAAAACTGTTTTTT.

The chain is built from TRBV29-1 and TRBJ1-3, with 8 positions matching TRBD1. Germline CDR1 reads SQVTM; CDR2 reads ANQGSEA. The CDR3 is 16 residues long. Trimming took 6 bases from V and 1 from J; bases not matched to a gene: 11. The CDR3 protein is CSVASGQGVSGNTIYF. The CDR3 bases are TGCAGCGTCGCTTCTGGACAGGGCGTATCTGGAAACACCATATATTTT.

The V and J genes are TRBV19 and TRBJ2-7, with D perhaps being TRBD1 or TRBD2 (5 bases each). CDR1 is LNHDA, CDR2 SQIVND, per germline (reference sequence). The length of the CDR3 is 15 residues. Trimming took 7 bases from V and 0 from J, leaving 16 bases between them. In nucleotides, the CDR3 is TGTGCCAGTACCCTGGGACCCAGGAGCTCCTACGAGCAGTACTTC. It specifies CASTLGPRSSYEQYF.